The 12 T cell receptor beta chains below all came from one sample that was sequenced in a study of shared clonotypes between healthy human individuals. Sequencing used immunoSEQ multiplex PCR; TCRdb keeps in-frame clones, though not all of them. The sample contains 650,000 to 750,000 clones, around 72% of which appear only once. Sequencing input: memory CD4+ T cells sorted from blood. Subset noted: CD45RA-negative fraction. These receptors originate from a woman aged 25 to 45 in good health.

The chain employs TRBV29-1 and TRBJ1-1; D call uncertain. The CDR3 length is 14 residues. CDR1 is SQVTM and CDR2 is ANQGSEA in the germline V gene. V lost 2 bases to trimming and J lost 3 bases, with 13 bases between them. CDR3 coding DNA: TGCAGCGTTGAATGGTCGGGCACCTACACTGAAGCTTTCTTT. As protein: CSVEWSGTYTEAFF.

V is TRBV9 and J is TRBJ2-1, with 11 positions matching TRBD2. The CDR3 runs to 15 residues. From germline, CDR1 is SGDLS and CDR2 YYNGEE. Germline trimming cut 3 bases from V and 5 bases from J; bases unmatched to any gene: 4. In DNA, the CDR3 is TGTGCCAGCAGCGCGACTAGCGGGATGAACAATGAGCAGTTCTTC. It yields the protein CASSATSGMNNEQFF.

The chain carries TRBV11-3 and TRBJ1-2; D is undetermined. CDR3 size: 13 residues. The V end lost 5 bases, the J end lost 7 bases, and 14 bases lay between the germline ends. The germline V gene has CDR1 SGHNT and CDR2 YENEEA. The CDR3 region has the DNA TGTGCCAGCAGCCTAGCAGCAAAGGGTGGCTACACCTTC. Amino acid sequence: CASSLAAKGGYTF.

The chain links TRBV7-2 to TRBJ1-4; 7 bases agree with TRBD1. This CDR3 has 15 amino acids. V lost 4 bases, J lost 8 bases, and 10 bases stayed unmatched. CDR1 and CDR2 (germline): SGHTA, FQGNSA. The CDR3 region is CASSSTGVKGEKLFF. CDR3 coding DNA: TGTGCCAGCAGCTCAACAGGGGTTAAGGGAGAAAAACTGTTTTTT.

The chain is built from TRBV7-9 and TRBJ1-1; TRBD1 matches at 7 bases. Trimming removed 2 bases from V and 11 bases from J; junction bases left unmatched: 5. This CDR3 contains 12 residues. CDR1 and CDR2 from the germline V gene are SEHNR and FQNEAQ (reference sequence). The CDR3 region has the DNA TGTGCCAGCAGCTTAAGTAGGGGGCCGGCTTTCTTT. Amino acids: CASSLSRGPAFF. Full variable domain (remainder filled in from reference TRBV7-9 and TRBJ1-1): DTGVSQNPRHKITKRGQNVTFRCDPISEHNRLYWYRQTLGQGPEFLTYFQNEAQLEKSRLLSDRFSAERPKGSFSTLEIQRTEQGDSAMYLCASSLSRGPAFFGQGTRLTVV.

This clone was recorded only once. The rearrangement links TRBV2 to TRBJ2-7; D not resolved. Germline V CDR1 and CDR2: SNHLY, FYNNEI. The CDR3 is 12 residues long. Trimming stripped 6 bases from V and 3 bases from J, with 9 bases between. The CDR3 sequence is CASRVTNYEQYF. CDR3 sequence (DNA): TGTGCCAGCAGGGTGACAAACTACGAGCAGTACTTC.

This clone was observed a handful of times. This chain uses TRBV4-2 with TRBJ2-7; D unresolved. The CDR3 is made up of 15 amino acids. The germline V gene has CDR1 LGHNA and CDR2 YNFKEQ. V lost 1 base and J 2 bases, leaving 12 bases between the germline ends. The CDR3 nucleotides read TGTGCCAGCAGCCAAGCCCAGGAGCCTACCTACGAGCAGTACTTC. This translates into CASSQAQEPTYEQYF.

The chain employs TRBV6-5 and TRBJ2-1, with 7 bases matching TRBD1. CDR3 length equals 12 residues. After removal of 6 bases from V and 7 bases from J, the junction contained 3 bases not matched to a gene. Germline V gene lookup returns CDR1 MNHEY and CDR2 SVGAGI. The CDR3 nucleotides read TGTGCCAGCAGATCACAGGGGAATGAGCAGTTCTTC. It translates to CASRSQGNEQFF.

The chain combines TRBV29-1 with TRBJ1-2, with D uncertain. CDR1 is SQVTM and CDR2 is ANQGSEA in the germline V gene. V lost 3 bases to trimming and J lost 0 bases, with 2 bases between them. The length of the CDR3 is 11 residues. This chain's CDR3 is CSVDANYGYTF. CDR3 coding DNA: TGCAGCGTTGACGCTAACTATGGCTACACCTTC. The full variable domain, rest sourced from reference TRBV29-1 and TRBJ1-2, is SAVISQKPSRDICQRGTSLTIQCQVDSQVTMMFWYRQQPGQSLTLIATANQGSEATYESGFVIDKFPISRPNLTFSTLTVSNMSPEDSSIYLCSVDANYGYTFGSGTRLTVV.

The chain links TRBV7-9 to TRBJ2-7, with D tentatively TRBD2 (6 bases). Trimming took off 5 bases at V and 5 bases at J, with 10 bases between the two ends. Germline CDR1 reads SEHNR; CDR2 reads FQNEAQ (reference sequence). CDR3 length: 12 residues. CDR3 bases: TGTGCCAGCAGCAGGCGGGAAGACGAGCAGTACTTC. Protein sequence: CASSRREDEQYF.

The DNA for the CDR3 is TGTGCCAGCAGCTCCGAGACGCAGTATTTT. This translates into CASSSETQYF. The rearrangement uses TRBV28 and TRBJ2-3; no clear D gene. Germline V gene sequence: CDR1 MDHEN, CDR2 SYDVKM. There are 10 residues in the CDR3. Trimming took 6 bases from V and 9 from J, leaving 7 bases between them.

For this clone: This could be a read error, since a much larger clone is one nucleotide away. The CDR3 loop is CASSQGSSSSYEQYF. CDR3 nucleotide sequence: TGCGCCAGCAGCCAAGGTTCCAGCTCCTCCTACGAGCAGTACTTC. The chain has TRBV4-1 and TRBJ2-7; D gene ambiguous. CDR3 length: 15 residues. Trimming took off 1 base at V and 0 bases at J, with 10 bases between the two ends. Germline-derived CDR1 and CDR2 are MGHRA and YSYEKL.